Below are 28 T cell receptor beta chains sequenced from a single sample in a study of T cell changes during pregnancy in multiple sclerosis. This table comes from immunoSEQ multiplex PCR, and its TCRdb copy is limited to in-frame clones, with some not included. The repertoire has tens of thousands of clones, roughly 92% of them found once; the top ten carry 1.4%. Sequences were derived from peripheral blood, sampled in the second trimester of pregnancy. The source is a female donor with multiple sclerosis, enrolled in a pregnancy study.

This clone was detected only once. The chain couples TRBV5-6 to TRBJ2-7; TRBD2 matches at 8 bases. The CDR3 has 16 amino acids. Trimming cost V 4 bases and J 4 bases; bases outside gene matches: 13. The germline gives CDR1 SGHDT, CDR2 YYEEEE. CDR3 coding DNA: TGTGCCAGCAGCCCGTCGTCTTCGGGGGGGACATACGAGCAGTACTTC. It specifies CASSPSSSGGTYEQYF.

The gene calls are TRBV29-1 and TRBJ1-1, with D tentatively TRBD1 (6 bases). The CDR3 runs to 14 residues. The V end lost 3 bases, the J end lost 0 bases, and 11 bases lay between the germline ends. The germline CDR1 and CDR2 sequences are SQVTM and ANQGSEA. DNA for the CDR3: TGCAGCGTTGAGGGGGGGCAGGTGAACACTGAAGCTTTCTTT. This sequence encodes CSVEGGQVNTEAFF. Complete variable domain (other parts from reference TRBV29-1 and TRBJ1-1): SAVISQKPSRDICQRGTSLTIQCQVDSQVTMMFWYRQQPGQSLTLIATANQGSEATYESGFVIDKFPISRPNLTFSTLTVSNMSPEDSSIYLCSVEGGQVNTEAFFGQGTRLTVV.

The DNA of the CDR3 is TGTGCCAGCAGCCCGAGCGCTAGCCAGCACTACGAGCAGTACTTC. It yields the protein CASSPSASQHYEQYF. The V call is TRBV7-2, the J call TRBJ2-7; TRBD2 might be the D (5 bases). V shed 5 bases and J shed 3 bases, with 17 bases lying between them. The germline V gene encodes CDR1 SGHTA and CDR2 FQGNSA. CDR3 length equals 15 residues.

In nucleotides, the CDR3 is TGTGCCAGTAGGATGAACAGGGGAGTGATAAATGAGCAGTTCTTC. It yields the protein CASRMNRGVINEQFF. The chain joins TRBV19 to TRBJ2-1; TRBD1 matches at 7 bases. Per germline, CDR1 LNHDA and CDR2 SQIVND (reference sequence). With 6 bases clipped from V and 7 bases from J, the junction kept 12 bases outside the gene matches. This CDR3 spans 15 amino acids.

V and J are TRBV5-1 and TRBJ1-1; no clear D gene. CDR3 size: 13 residues. The germline V gene has CDR1 SGHRS and CDR2 YFSETQ. V lost 3 bases and J lost 3, with 9 bases in between. The CDR3 reads CASSSRGDTEAFF. The DNA of the CDR3 is TGCGCCAGCAGCTCCAGAGGTGACACTGAAGCTTTCTTT.

The rearrangement links TRBV28 to TRBJ2-3; D possibly corresponds to TRBD1 (6 bases). Germline V gene data show CDR1 as MDHEN and CDR2 as SYDVKM. The V gene lost 8 bases and the J gene lost 2 bases, with 17 bases spanning the gap. The CDR3 totals 15 residues. The CDR3 sequence is CASSWARDNTDTQYF. The CDR3 DNA sequence: TGTGCCAGCTCCTGGGCGAGGGACAACACAGATACGCAGTATTTT.

This rearrangement joins TRBV19 to TRBJ1-1, with TRBD1 matching 8 bases. Germline loops: CDR1 LNHDA, CDR2 SQIVND (reference sequence). CDR3 length equals 14 residues. The junction had 6 bases not matched to a gene; V was cut back by 6 bases and J by 3 bases. CDR3 in amino acids: CASSRGREDTEAFF. In nucleotides, the CDR3 is TGTGCCAGTAGCAGGGGGCGCGAGGACACTGAAGCTTTCTTT.

V usage is TRBV27 and J usage is TRBJ2-2, with 7 bases that match TRBD1. The CDR3 spans 14 residues. Germline loops: CDR1 MNHEY, CDR2 SMNVEV (reference sequence). V lost 7 bases to trimming and J lost 7 bases; unmatched junction nucleotides: 9. CDR3 in DNA: TGTGCCAGCAAGACCGGGACAGAGAGCGGGGAGCTGTTTTTT. Protein: CASKTGTESGELFF.

The V gene is TRBV5-1, the J gene TRBJ2-7; TRBD1 matches 7 bases. CDR1 is SGHRS, CDR2 YFSETQ, per germline. The CDR3 contains 15 residues. With 4 bases clipped from V and 3 bases from J, the junction kept 10 bases outside the gene matches. This chain's CDR3 is CASSVRAQGDYEQYF. The CDR3 bases are TGCGCCAGCAGCGTTAGGGCCCAGGGGGACTACGAGCAGTACTTC. The whole variable domain, filled in from reference TRBV5-1 and TRBJ2-7, reads KAGVTQTPRYLIKTRGQQVTLSCSPISGHRSVSWYQQTPGQGLQFLFEYFSETQRNKGNFPGRFSGRQFSNSRSEMNVSTLELGDSALYLCASSVRAQGDYEQYFGPGTRLTVT.

This chain joins TRBV6-1 and TRBJ2-1; weak D call: TRBD2 (5 bases). The V gene's germline CDR1 is MNHNS and CDR2 SASEGT. The V gene lost 5 bases and the J gene lost 7 bases, with 18 bases spanning the gap. The CDR3 runs to 15 residues. The CDR3 spells CASSIEYLAGNEQFF. The CDR3, as DNA: TGTGCCAGCAGTATCGAGTACCTAGCCGGGAATGAGCAGTTCTTC.

The rearrangement joins TRBV5-1 to TRBJ2-7; TRBD1 is a possible D gene (6 bases). Germline V lookup: CDR1 SGHRS, CDR2 YFSETQ. The CDR3 is 15 amino acids. V gave up 4 bases and J gave up 3 bases, with 17 bases separating them. CDR3 DNA: TGCGCCAGCAGCCCCCAAGACAGGTCCGGCTACGAGCAGTACTTC. Its protein product is CASSPQDRSGYEQYF.

The chain carries TRBV5-5 and TRBJ2-5; D unresolved. Germline V CDR1 and CDR2: SGHKS, YYEKEE (reference sequence). The CDR3 runs 15 residues. V lost 4 bases, J lost 0 bases, and 13 bases lay in between. The CDR3 region has the DNA TGTGCCAGCAGCCGATACAGTGGGTACCAAGAGACCCAGTACTTC. Translation gives CASSRYSGYQETQYF. Full variable domain (missing parts from reference TRBV5-5 and TRBJ2-5): DAGVTQSPTHLIKTRGQQVTLRCSPISGHKSVSWYQQVLGQGPQFIFQYYEKEERGRGNFPDRFSARQFPNYSSELNVNALLLGDSALYLCASSRYSGYQETQYFGPGTRLLVL.

The chain carries TRBV4-3 and TRBJ1-1; D uncertain. V lost 5 bases and J 6 bases, leaving 19 bases between the germline ends. Germline lookup yields CDR1 LGHNA and CDR2 YSLEER. The CDR3 consists of 15 residues. The CDR3 DNA reads TGCGCCAGCAGCATAAAGGCCGATGGTACAGCTGAAGCTTTCTTT. This translates into CASSIKADGTAEAFF.

The gene calls are TRBV21-1 and TRBJ2-7; TRBD2, the D gene given by the table, was not confirmed from the DNA. TRBV21-1 is flagged as a pseudogene. The CDR3 is made up of 18 amino acids. Written as DNA, the CDR3 is TGTGCCAGCTGGCACAGGTTGTATGGCGGGAGATTCTCCTACGAGCAGTACTTC. It yields the protein CASWHRLYGGRFSYEQYF.

This clone was counted a single time. The chain couples TRBV2 to TRBJ2-5; 9 positions agree with TRBD2. This CDR3 contains 16 residues. Germline-derived CDR1 and CDR2 are SNHLY and FYNNEI. Trimming took 3 bases from V and 4 from J; bases not matched to a gene: 9. CDR3 region: CASSDLAGGPRETQYF. The CDR3 DNA reads as TGTGCCAGCAGTGACCTCGCGGGAGGGCCACGAGAGACCCAGTACTTC.

The rearrangement joins TRBV7-9 to TRBJ2-2; the D is unclear. Germline V gene sequence: CDR1 SEHNR, CDR2 FQNEAQ (reference sequence). CDR3 length equals 13 residues. Trimming took 4 bases from V and 3 from J, leaving 6 bases between them. This CDR3 is CASSSVDTGELFF. For the CDR3, the DNA is TGTGCCAGCAGCTCGGTGGACACCGGGGAGCTGTTTTTT.

The chain recombines TRBV14 with TRBJ2-7; maybe TRBD1 (5 bases). This CDR3 is 13 amino acids long. V shed 0 bases and J shed 8 bases, with 11 bases lying between them. Germline CDR1 is SGHDN and CDR2 is FVKESK. Here the CDR3 DNA reads TGTGCCAGCAGCCAAGACTCGCAGGGCAAGCAGTACTTC. It is translated as CASSQDSQGKQYF.

The chain combines TRBV2 with TRBJ2-5, with D perhaps TRBD2 (5 bases). Looked up from germline, CDR1 is SNHLY and CDR2 is FYNNEI. V lost 7 bases to trimming and J lost 1 base, with 13 bases between them. The CDR3 is 14 residues long. The chain's CDR3 is CASISGWGQETQYF. CDR3 in DNA: TGTGCCAGCATATCGGGATGGGGCCAAGAGACCCAGTACTTC.

The chain uses TRBV18 and TRBJ1-3; possibly TRBD1 for D (6 bases). Deletions cut 4 bases from V and 2 bases from J, with 18 bases between. This CDR3 region has 17 residues. Germline V gives CDR1 KGHSH, CDR2 LQKENI. This CDR3 reads CASSLFSGGQAGNTIYF. CDR3 DNA: TGTGCCAGCTCACTATTCTCCGGGGGGCAGGCTGGAAACACCATATATTTT.

V gene TRBV10-3 combines with J gene TRBJ2-5; weak D call: TRBD2 (6 bases). CDR1 is ENHRY, CDR2 SYGVKD, per germline. The germline V and J ends were trimmed by 0 bases and 4 bases, with 6 bases remaining between them. The CDR3 covers 13 residues. For the CDR3, the DNA is TGTGCCATCAGTGAGTCGGGGGGAGAGACCCAGTACTTC. Encoded protein: CAISESGGETQYF.

This chain uses TRBV5-1 with TRBJ2-7; 11 bases match TRBD2. Unmatched junction bases numbered 15, after V lost 8 bases and J lost 5 bases. Germline V gives CDR1 SGHRS, CDR2 YFSETQ. The CDR3 is made up of 16 amino acids. The CDR3 region is CASRTGLLAGAHEQYF. The CDR3 coding sequence is TGCGCCAGTAGGACAGGGTTACTAGCGGGAGCCCACGAGCAGTACTTC.

V usage is TRBV14 and J usage is TRBJ2-1, with 8 positions matching TRBD2. V was clipped by 5 bases and J by 7 bases; unmatched bases: 10. The germline V gene encodes CDR1 SGHDN and CDR2 FVKESK. The length of the CDR3 is 15 residues. CDR3 in amino acids: CASSETGGPGNEQFF. In DNA form, the CDR3 reads TGTGCCAGCAGCGAAACGGGAGGGCCGGGTAATGAGCAGTTCTTC.

This clone has more than one count but fewer than ten. The chain carries TRBV7-9 and TRBJ1-1, with D uncertain. Germline loops: CDR1 SEHNR, CDR2 FQNEAQ (reference sequence). The CDR3 extends over 14 amino acids. V lost 1 base and J lost 2, with 8 bases in between. The CDR3 is CASSLGGSNTEAFF. Written as DNA, the CDR3 is TGTGCCAGCAGCTTAGGAGGGTCCAACACTGAAGCTTTCTTT.

The J gene is TRBJ2-7, the V gene TRBV2; no clear D. This CDR3 contains 13 residues. Deletions cut 5 bases from V and 6 bases from J, with 14 bases between. Germline V lookup: CDR1 SNHLY, CDR2 FYNNEI. DNA of the CDR3: TGTGCCAGCAGTCCGGAGTCCGGGTTCGAGCAGTACTTC. Protein product: CASSPESGFEQYF.

The genes are TRBV7-9 and TRBJ2-7, with D perhaps matching TRBD1 (5 bases). In germline, CDR1 is SEHNR, CDR2 FQNEAQ (reference sequence). The V gene lost 1 base and the J gene lost 5 bases, with 12 bases spanning the gap. CDR3 length: 14 amino acids. This CDR3 is CASSLGQGGDEQYF. DNA for the CDR3: TGTGCCAGCAGCTTAGGCCAGGGCGGTGACGAGCAGTACTTC.

This clone was recorded once. The chain is built from TRBV6-1 and TRBJ1-2, with D possibly being TRBD1 (6 bases). V was shortened by 7 bases and J by 3 bases, with 12 bases between the two germline ends. Germline loops: CDR1 MNHNS, CDR2 SASEGT. CDR3 size: 13 residues. The CDR3 here is CASNQGGDYGYTF. Written as DNA, the CDR3 is TGTGCCAGCAACCAAGGGGGGGACTATGGCTACACCTTC.

The V and J genes are TRBV28 and TRBJ2-5, with a tentative D call TRBD1 (5 bases). The CDR3 is made up of 14 amino acids. V was shortened by 2 bases and J by 5 bases, with 12 bases between the two germline ends. Looked up from germline, CDR1 is MDHEN and CDR2 is SYDVKM. CDR3 in DNA: TGTGCCAGCAGTTTAAGGCAGGGCTGGGAGACCCAGTACTTC. It encodes CASSLRQGWETQYF.

This clone was seen more than once but under ten times. The J gene is TRBJ2-1, the V gene TRBV7-9; TRBD1 might be the D (5 bases). Germline CDR1 SEHNR, CDR2 FQNEAQ (reference sequence). The CDR3 is made up of 17 amino acids. The ends were cut back, 4 bases at V and 4 bases at J, with 20 bases in the middle. CDR3 protein: CASSYSYRSRRYNEQFF. DNA for the CDR3: TGTGCCAGCAGCTATAGCTACAGGTCCCGCCGTTACAATGAGCAGTTCTTC.